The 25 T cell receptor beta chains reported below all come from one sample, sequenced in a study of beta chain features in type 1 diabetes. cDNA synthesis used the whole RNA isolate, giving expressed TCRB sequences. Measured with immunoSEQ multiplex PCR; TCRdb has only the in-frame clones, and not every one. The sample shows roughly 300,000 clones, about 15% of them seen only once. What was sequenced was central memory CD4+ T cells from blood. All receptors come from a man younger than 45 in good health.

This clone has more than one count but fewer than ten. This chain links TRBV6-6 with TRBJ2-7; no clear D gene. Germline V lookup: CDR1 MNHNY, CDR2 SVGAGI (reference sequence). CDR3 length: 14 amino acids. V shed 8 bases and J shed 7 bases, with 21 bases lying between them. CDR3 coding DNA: TGTGCCAGCTCCGACCCTCCCTACACTTATGAGCAGTACGTC. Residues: CASSDPPYTYEQYV.

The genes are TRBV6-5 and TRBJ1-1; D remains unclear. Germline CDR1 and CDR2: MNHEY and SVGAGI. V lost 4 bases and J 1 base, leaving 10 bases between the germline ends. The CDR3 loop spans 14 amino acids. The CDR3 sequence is CASSFAVTNTEAFF. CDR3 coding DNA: TGTGCCAGCAGTTTCGCCGTCACGAACACTGAAGCTTTCTTT.

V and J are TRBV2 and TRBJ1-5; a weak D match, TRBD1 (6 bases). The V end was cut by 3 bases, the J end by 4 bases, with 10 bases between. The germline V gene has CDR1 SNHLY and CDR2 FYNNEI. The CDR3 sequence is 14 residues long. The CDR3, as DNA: TGTGCCAGCAGTGACAGGGGAACGAATCAGCCCCAGCATTTT. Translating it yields CASSDRGTNQPQHF.

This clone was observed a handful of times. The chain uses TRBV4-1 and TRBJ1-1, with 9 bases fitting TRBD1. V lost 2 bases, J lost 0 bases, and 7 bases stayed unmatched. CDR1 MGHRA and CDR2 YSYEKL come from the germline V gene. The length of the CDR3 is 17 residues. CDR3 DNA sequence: TGCGCCAGCAGCCAACCGGGACAGGGCCGCATGAACACTGAAGCTTTCTTT. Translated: CASSQPGQGRMNTEAFF.

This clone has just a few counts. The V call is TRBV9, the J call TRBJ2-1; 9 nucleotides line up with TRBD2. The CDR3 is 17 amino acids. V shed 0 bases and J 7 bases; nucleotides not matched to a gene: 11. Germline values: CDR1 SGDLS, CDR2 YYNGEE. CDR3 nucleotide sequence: TGTGCCAGCAGCGTAGAACTCGGTAGCGGGGGACGAAATGAGCAGTTCTTC. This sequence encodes CASSVELGSGGRNEQFF.

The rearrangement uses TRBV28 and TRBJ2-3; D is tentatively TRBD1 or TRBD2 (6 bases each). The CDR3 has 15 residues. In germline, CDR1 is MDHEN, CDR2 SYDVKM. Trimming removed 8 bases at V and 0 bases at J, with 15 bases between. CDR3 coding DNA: TGTGCCAGCGGGCTAGGGGGGAGTAGCACAGATACGCAGTATTTT. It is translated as CASGLGGSSTDTQYF.

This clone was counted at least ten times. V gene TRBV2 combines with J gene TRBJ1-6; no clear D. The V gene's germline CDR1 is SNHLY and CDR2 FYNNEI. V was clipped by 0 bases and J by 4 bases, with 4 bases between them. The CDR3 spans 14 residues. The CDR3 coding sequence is TGTGCCAGCAGTGAAGCGCTTTATAATTCACCCCTCCACTTT. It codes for CASSEALYNSPLHF.

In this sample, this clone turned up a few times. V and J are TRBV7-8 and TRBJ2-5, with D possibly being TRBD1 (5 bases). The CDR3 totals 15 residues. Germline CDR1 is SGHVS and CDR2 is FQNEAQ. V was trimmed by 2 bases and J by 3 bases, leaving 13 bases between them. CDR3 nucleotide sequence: TGTGCCAGCAGCTTACGGGCAGGGTTCGAAGAGACCCAGTACTTC. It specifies CASSLRAGFEETQYF.

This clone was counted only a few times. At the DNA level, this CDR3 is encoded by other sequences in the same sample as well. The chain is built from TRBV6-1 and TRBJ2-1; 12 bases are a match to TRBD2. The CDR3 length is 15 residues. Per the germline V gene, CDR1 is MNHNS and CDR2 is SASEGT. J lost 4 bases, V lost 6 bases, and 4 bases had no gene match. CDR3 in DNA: TGTGCCAGCAGGACTAGCGGGGGAGGTTACAATGAGCAGTTCTTC. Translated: CASRTSGGGYNEQFF.

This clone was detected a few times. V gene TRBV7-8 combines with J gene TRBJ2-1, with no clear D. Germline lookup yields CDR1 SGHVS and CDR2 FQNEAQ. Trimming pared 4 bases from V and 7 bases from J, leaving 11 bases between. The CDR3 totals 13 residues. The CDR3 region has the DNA TGTGCCAGCAGCTCCGCGATGGGGAATGAGCAGTTCTTC. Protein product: CASSSAMGNEQFF.

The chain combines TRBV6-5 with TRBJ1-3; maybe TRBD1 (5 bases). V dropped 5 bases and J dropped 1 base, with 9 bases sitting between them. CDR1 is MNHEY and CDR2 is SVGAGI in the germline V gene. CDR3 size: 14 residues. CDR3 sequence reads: CASSDRWSGNTIYF. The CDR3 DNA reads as TGTGCCAGCAGTGACAGATGGTCTGGAAACACCATATATTTT.

CDR3 amino acids: CASSPKKETQYF. In DNA, the CDR3 is TGCGCCAGCAGTCCGAAAAAAGAGACCCAGTACTTC. The genes are TRBV23-1 and TRBJ2-5, with D unclear. TRBV23-1 is treated as an ORF (open reading frame) with a function not yet certain. Trimming took 4 bases from V and 3 from J, leaving 6 bases between them. The CDR3 loop spans 12 amino acids.

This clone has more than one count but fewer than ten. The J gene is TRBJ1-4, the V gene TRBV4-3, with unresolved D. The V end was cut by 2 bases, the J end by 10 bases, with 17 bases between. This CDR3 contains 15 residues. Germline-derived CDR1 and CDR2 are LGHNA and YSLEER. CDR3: CASSQLDGYGGKLFF. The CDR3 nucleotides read TGCGCCAGCAGCCAACTTGACGGGTACGGAGGAAAACTGTTTTTT.

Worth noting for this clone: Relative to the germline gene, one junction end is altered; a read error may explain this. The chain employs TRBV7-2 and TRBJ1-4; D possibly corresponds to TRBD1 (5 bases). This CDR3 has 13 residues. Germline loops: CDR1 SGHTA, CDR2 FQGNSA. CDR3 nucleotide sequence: TGTGCCAGCAGCTTAGATGGGAAAGGGGACGCTGCTTTT. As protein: CASSLDGKGDAAF.

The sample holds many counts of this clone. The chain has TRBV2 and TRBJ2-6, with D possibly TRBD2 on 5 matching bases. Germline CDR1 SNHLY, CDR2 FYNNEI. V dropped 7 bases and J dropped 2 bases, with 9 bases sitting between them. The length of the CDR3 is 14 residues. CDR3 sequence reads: CASNRGPGANVLTF. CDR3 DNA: TGTGCCAGCAATCGAGGGCCTGGGGCCAACGTCCTGACTTTC. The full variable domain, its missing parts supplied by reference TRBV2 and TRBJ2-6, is EPEVTQTPSHQVTQMGQEVILRCVPISNHLYFYWYRQILGQKVEFLVSFYNNEISEKSEIFDDQFSVERPDGSNFTLKIRSTKLEDSAMYFCASNRGPGANVLTFGAGSRLTVL.

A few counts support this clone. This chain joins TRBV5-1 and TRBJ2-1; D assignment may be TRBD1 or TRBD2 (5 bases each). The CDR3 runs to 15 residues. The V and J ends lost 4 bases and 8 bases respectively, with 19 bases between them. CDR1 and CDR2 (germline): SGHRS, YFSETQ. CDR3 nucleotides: TGCGCCAGCAGCCCCGGGACCCCAAGGCCCGATGAGCAGTTCTTC. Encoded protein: CASSPGTPRPDEQFF.

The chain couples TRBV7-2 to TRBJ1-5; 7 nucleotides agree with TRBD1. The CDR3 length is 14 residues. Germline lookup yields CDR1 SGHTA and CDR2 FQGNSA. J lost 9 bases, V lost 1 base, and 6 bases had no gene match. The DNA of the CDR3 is TGTGCCAGCAGCTTAGAGGGGGCGTGGAGGCCCCAGCATTTT. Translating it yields CASSLEGAWRPQHF.

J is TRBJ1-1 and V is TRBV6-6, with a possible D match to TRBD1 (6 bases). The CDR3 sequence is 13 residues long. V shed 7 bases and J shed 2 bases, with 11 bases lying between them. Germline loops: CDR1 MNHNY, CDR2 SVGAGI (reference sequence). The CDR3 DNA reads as TGTGCCAGCACCCGGGGGGCCAACACTGAAGCTTTCTTT. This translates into CASTRGANTEAFF.

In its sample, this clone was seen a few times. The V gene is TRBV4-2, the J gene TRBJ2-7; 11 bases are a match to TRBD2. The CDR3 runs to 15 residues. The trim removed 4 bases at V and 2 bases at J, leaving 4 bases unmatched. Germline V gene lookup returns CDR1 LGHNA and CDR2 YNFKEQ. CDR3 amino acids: CASSRRLAGPYEQYV. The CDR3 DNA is TGTGCCAGCAGCCGACGACTAGCGGGACCCTACGAGCAGTACGTC.

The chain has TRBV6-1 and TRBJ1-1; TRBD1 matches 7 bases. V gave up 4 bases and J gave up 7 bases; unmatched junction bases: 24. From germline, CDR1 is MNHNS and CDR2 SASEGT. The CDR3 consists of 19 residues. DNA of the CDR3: TGTGCCAGCAGTGTGCGGGGACAGATGTGGGGCAACGCAAATAGTGAAGCTTTCTTT. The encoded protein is CASSVRGQMWGNANSEAFF.

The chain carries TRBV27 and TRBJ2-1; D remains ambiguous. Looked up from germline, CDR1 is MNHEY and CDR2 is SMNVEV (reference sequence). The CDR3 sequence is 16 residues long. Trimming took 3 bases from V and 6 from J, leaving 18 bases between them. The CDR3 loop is CASSLGFSSLSNEQFF. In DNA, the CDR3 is TGTGCCAGCAGTTTGGGTTTTTCCTCACTGTCCAATGAGCAGTTCTTC.

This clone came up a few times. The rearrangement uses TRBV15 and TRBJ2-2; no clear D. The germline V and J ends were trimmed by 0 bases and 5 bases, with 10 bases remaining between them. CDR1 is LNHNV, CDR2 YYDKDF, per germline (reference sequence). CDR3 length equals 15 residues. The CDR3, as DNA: TGTGCCACCAGCAGAGATCGGTGGGGAACCGGGGAGCTGTTTTTT. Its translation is CATSRDRWGTGELFF.

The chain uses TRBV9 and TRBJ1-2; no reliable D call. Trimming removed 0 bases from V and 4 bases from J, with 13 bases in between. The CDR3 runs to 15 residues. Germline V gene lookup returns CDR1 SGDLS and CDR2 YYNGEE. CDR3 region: CASSVAGTLTYGYTF. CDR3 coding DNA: TGTGCCAGCAGCGTAGCAGGAACCCTTACCTATGGCTACACCTTC.

CDR3 sequence reads: CASSDWTSGGQPQHF. CDR3 bases: TGCGCCAGCAGTGATTGGACATCCGGGGGTCAGCCCCAGCATTTT. The J gene is TRBJ1-5, the V gene TRBV10-2; TRBD1 is a possible D gene (5 bases). Germline-derived CDR1 and CDR2 are WSHSY and SAAADI. The length of the CDR3 is 15 residues. V lost 3 bases to trimming and J lost 6 bases, with 15 bases between them.

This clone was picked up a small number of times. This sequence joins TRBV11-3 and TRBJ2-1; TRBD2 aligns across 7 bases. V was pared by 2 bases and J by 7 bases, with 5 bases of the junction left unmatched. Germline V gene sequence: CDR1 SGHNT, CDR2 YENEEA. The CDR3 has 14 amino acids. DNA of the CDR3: TGTGCCAGCAGCTTAAGGACTAGTACGAATGAGCAGTTCTTC. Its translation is CASSLRTSTNEQFF.